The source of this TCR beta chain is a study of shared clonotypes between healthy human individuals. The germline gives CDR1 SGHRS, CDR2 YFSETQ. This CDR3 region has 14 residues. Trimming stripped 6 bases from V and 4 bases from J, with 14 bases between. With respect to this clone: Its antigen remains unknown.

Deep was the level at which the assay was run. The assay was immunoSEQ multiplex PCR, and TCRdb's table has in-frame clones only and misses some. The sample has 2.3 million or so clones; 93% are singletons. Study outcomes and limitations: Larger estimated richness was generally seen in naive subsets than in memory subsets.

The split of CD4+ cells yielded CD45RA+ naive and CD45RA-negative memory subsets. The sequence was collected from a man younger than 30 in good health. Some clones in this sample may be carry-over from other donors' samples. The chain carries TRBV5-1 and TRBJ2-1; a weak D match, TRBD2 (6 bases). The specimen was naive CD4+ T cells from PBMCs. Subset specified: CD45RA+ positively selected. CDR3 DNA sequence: TGCGCCAGCAAGTTCGGGAGCGATTACAATGAGCAGTTCTTC. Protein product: CASKFGSDYNEQFF.